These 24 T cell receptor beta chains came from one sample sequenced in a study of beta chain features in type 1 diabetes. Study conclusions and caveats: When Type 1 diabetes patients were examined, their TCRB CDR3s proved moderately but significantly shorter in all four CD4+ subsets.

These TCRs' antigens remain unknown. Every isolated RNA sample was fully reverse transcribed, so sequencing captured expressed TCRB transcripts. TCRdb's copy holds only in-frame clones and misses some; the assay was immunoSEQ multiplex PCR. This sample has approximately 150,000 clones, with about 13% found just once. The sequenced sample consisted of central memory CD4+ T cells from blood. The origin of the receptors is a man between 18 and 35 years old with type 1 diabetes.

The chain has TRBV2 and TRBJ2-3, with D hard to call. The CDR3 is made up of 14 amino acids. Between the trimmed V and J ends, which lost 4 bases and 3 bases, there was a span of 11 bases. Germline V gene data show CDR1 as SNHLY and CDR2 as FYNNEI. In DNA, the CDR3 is TGTGCCAGCAGTGTCTCAGGAATTACAGATACGCAGTATTTT. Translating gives CASSVSGITDTQYF.

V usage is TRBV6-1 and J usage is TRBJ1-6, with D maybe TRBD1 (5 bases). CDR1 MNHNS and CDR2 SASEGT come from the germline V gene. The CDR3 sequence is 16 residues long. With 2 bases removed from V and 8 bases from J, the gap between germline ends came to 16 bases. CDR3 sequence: CASSEQGGLNDSPLHF. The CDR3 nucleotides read TGTGCCAGCAGTGAACAGGGAGGATTAAATGATTCACCCCTCCACTTT.

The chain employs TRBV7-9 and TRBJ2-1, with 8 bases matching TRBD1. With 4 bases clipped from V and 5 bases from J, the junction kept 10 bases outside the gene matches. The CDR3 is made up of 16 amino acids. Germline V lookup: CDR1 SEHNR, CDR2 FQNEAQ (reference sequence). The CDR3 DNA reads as TGTGCCAGCAGCTCCCCTGGACAGGGCGGCCACAATGAGCAGTTCTTC. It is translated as CASSSPGQGGHNEQFF. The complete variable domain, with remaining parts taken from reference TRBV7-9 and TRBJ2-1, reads DTGVSQNPRHKITKRGQNVTFRCDPISEHNRLYWYRQTLGQGPEFLTYFQNEAQLEKSRLLSDRFSAERPKGSFSTLEIQRTEQGDSAMYLCASSSPGQGGHNEQFFGPGTRLTVL.

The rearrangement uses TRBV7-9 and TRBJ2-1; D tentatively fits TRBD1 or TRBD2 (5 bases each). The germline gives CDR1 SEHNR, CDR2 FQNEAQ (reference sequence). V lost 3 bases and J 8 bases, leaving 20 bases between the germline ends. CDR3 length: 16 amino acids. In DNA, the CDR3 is TGTGCCAGCAGCTTTGGGGACGCGGGTCCTGGGGATGAGCAGTTCTTC. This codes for CASSFGDAGPGDEQFF.

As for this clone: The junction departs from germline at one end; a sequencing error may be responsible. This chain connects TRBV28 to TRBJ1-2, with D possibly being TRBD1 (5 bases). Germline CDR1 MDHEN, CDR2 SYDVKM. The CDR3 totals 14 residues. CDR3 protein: CASSLRDGRPYSPF. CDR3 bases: TGTGCCAGCAGTCTAAGGGACGGTAGACCGTATTCCCCCTTC.

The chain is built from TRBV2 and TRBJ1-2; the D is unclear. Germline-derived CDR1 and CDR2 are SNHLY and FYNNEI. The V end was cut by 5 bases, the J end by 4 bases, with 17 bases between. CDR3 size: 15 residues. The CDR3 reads CASSPNDLRSYGYTF. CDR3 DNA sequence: TGTGCCAGCAGTCCAAACGACCTCAGGAGCTATGGCTACACCTTC.

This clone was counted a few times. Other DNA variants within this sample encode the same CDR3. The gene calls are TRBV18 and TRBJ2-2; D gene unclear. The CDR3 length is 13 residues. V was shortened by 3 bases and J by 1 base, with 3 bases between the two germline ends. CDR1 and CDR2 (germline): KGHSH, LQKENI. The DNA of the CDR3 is TGTGCCAGCTCACCGGAGAACACCGGGGAGCTGTTTTTT. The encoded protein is CASSPENTGELFF.

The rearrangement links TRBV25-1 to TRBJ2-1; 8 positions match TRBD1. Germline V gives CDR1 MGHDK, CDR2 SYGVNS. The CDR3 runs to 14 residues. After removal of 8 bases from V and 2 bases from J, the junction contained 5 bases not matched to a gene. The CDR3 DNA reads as TGTGCCAGCCTCCCGGGACAGGCCTACAATGAGCAGTTCTTC. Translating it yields CASLPGQAYNEQFF.

The CDR3 protein is CASSQDWGSSYEQYF. As DNA, the CDR3 is TGTGCCAGCAGCCAAGATTGGGGTAGCTCCTACGAGCAGTACTTC. This chain uses TRBV14 with TRBJ2-7; D is unclear. With 0 bases removed from V and 0 bases from J, the gap between germline ends came to 9 bases. CDR3 length: 15 amino acids. Germline lookup yields CDR1 SGHDN and CDR2 FVKESK.

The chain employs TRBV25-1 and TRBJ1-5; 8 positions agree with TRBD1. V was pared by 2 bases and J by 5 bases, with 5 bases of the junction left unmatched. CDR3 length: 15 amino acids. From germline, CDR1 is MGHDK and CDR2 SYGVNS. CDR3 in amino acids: CASSELDRDDQPQHF. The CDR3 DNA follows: TGTGCCAGCAGTGAACTGGACAGGGACGATCAGCCCCAGCATTTT.

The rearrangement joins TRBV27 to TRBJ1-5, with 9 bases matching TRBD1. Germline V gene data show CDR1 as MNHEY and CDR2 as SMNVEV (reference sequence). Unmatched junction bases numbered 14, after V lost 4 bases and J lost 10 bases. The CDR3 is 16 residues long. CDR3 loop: CASSSGTGTLGGPQHF. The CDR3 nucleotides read TGTGCCAGCAGTTCCGGGACAGGGACCCTTGGGGGCCCCCAGCATTTT.

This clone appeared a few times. This chain's CDR3 is CASRGPQGTEAFF. The DNA for the CDR3 is TGTGCCAGCAGGGGCCCCCAGGGCACTGAAGCTTTCTTT. The V call is TRBV2, the J call TRBJ1-1; D might be TRBD1 (5 bases). The V and J ends lost 6 bases and 4 bases respectively, with 12 bases between them. Germline loops: CDR1 SNHLY, CDR2 FYNNEI. CDR3 length: 13 residues. Combining the CDR3 with reference TRBV2 and TRBJ1-1 gives the whole variable domain EPEVTQTPSHQVTQMGQEVILRCVPISNHLYFYWYRQILGQKVEFLVSFYNNEISEKSEIFDDQFSVERPDGSNFTLKIRSTKLEDSAMYFCASRGPQGTEAFFGQGTRLTVV.

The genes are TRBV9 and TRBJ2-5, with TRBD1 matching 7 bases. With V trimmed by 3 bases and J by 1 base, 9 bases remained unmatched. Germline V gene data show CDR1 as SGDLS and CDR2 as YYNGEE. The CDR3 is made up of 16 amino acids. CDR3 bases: TGTGCCAGCAGCGAAACCGGGACAGCAATCCAAGAGACCCAGTACTTC. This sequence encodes CASSETGTAIQETQYF.

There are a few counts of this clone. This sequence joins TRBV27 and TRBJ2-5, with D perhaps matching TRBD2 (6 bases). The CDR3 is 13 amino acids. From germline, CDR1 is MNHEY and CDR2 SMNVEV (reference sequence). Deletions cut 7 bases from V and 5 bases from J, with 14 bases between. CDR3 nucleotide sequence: TGTGCCAGCAAGACGGGGGTTCAGGAGACCCAGTACTTC. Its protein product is CASKTGVQETQYF.

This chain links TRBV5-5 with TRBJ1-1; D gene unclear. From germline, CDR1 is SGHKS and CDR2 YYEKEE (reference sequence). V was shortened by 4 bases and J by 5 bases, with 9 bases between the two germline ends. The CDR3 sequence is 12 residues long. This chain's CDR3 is CASSPYVTEAFF. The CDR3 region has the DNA TGTGCCAGCAGCCCCTACGTGACTGAAGCTTTCTTT.

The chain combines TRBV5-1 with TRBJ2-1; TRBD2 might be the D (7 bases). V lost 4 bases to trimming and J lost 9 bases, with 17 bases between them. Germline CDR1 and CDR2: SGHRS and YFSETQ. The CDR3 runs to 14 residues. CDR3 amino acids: CASSPTGGEGEQFF. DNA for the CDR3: TGCGCCAGCAGCCCAACGGGGGGCGAGGGTGAGCAGTTCTTC.

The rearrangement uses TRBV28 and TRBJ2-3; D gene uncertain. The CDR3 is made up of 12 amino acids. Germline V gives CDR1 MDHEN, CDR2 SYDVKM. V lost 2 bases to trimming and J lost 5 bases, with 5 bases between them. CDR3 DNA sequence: TGTGCCAGCAGTTTAGGCGGAGATACGCAGTATTTT. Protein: CASSLGGDTQYF.

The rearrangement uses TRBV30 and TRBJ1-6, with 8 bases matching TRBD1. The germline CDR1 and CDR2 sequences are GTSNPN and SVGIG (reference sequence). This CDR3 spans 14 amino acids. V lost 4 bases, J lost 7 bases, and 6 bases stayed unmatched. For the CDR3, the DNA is TGTGCCTGGAACAGGGGGACGGAGAATTCACCCCTCCACTTT. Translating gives CAWNRGTENSPLHF.

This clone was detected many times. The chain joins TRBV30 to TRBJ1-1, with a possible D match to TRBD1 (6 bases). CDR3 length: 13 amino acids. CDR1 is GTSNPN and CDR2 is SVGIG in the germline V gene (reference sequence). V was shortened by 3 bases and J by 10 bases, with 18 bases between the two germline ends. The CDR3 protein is CAWSPRDIGGAFF. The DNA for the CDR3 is TGTGCCTGGAGCCCCCGGGACATCGGTGGAGCTTTCTTT.

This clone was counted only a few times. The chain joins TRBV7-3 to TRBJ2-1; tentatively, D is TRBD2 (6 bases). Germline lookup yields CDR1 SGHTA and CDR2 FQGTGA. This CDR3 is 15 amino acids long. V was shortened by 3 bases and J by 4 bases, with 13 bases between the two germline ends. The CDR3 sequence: CASSFDGGGYNEQFF. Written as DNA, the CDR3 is TGTGCCAGCAGCTTCGACGGGGGTGGTTACAATGAGCAGTTCTTC.

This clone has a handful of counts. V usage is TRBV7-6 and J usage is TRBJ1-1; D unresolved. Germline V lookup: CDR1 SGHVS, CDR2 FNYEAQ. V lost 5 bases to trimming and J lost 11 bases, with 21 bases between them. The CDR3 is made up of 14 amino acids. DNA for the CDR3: TGTGCCAGCAGCCGGGGAGGGATCACATTCGGGGCTTTCTTT. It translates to CASSRGGITFGAFF. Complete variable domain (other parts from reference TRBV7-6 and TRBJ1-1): GAGVSQSPRYKVTKRGQDVALRCDPISGHVSLYWYRQALGQGPEFLTYFNYEAQQDKSGLPNDRFSAERPEGSISTLTIQRTEQRDSAMYRCASSRGGITFGAFFGQGTRLTVV.

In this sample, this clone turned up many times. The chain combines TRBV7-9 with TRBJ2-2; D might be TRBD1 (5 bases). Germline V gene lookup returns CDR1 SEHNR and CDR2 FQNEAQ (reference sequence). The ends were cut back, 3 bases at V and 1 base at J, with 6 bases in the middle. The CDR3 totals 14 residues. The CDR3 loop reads CASSFDRNTGELFF. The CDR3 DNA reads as TGTGCCAGCAGCTTCGACAGGAACACCGGGGAGCTGTTTTTT.

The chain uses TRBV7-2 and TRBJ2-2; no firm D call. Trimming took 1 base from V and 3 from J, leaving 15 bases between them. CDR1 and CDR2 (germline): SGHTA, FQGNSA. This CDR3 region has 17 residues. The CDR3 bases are TGTGCCAGCAGCTTAGGGGTCGGATTGGCCGACACCGGGGAGCTGTTTTTT. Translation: CASSLGVGLADTGELFF.

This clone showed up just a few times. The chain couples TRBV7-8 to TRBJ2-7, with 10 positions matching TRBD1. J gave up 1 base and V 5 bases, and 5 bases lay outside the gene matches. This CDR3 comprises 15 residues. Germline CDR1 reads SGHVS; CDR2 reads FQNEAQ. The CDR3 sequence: CASSIRDRGSYEQYF. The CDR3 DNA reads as TGTGCCAGCAGCATCAGGGACAGGGGATCCTACGAGCAGTACTTC.